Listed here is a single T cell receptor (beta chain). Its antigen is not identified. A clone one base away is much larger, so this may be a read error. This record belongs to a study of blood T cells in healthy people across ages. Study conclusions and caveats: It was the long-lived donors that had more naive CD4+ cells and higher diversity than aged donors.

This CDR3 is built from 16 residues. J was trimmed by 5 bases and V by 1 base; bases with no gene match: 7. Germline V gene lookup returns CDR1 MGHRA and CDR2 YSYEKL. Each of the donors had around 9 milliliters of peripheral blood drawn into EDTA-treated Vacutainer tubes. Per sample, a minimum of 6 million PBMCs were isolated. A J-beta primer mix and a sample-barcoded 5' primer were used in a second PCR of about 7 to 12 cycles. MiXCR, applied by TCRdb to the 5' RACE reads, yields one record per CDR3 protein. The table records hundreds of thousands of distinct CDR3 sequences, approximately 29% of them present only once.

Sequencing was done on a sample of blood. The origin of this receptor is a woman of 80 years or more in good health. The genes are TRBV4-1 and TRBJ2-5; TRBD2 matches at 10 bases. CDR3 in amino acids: CASSQALAGSSETQYF. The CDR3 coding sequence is TGCGCCAGCAGCCAAGCACTAGCGGGGAGTAGCGAGACCCAGTACTTC.